This entry describes one T cell receptor beta chain. Its cognate antigen has yet to be identified. The V end gives up 9 bases and the J end 1 base, leaving 4 bases in the junction not matched to a gene. Based on the germline V gene (reference sequence), the CDR1 and CDR2 sequences are LNHDA and SQIVND. The CDR3 holds 14 amino acids from the cysteine to the phenylalanine. Only the CDR3 region is kept as DNA, spanning 42 bases read in frame from base 1. The cohort comprised 710 or so healthy bone marrow donors. At the time of sampling, all cohort members were nominally healthy, though unrecorded immune exposures were likely present. The donor tested CMV seropositive and was one of the 289 seropositive cohort members. Every donor gave a peripheral blood sample, and the peripheral blood mononuclear cells from that sample were used for TCR beta sequencing. The Qiagen DNeasy Blood Extraction Kit was used to extract genomic DNA from the blood cell samples.

These data originate in a study of cytomegalovirus exposure and HLA in healthy donors (dated 2017 in TCRdb). General notes on the study: In an earlier analysis of under 600 of the donors, 276 Gb of sequence data and 117 million unique TCR beta sequences from about 179 million T cells were reported. An early release covering roughly 600 HLA-typed donors comprised about 310 gigabases of sequencing data and tens of millions of unique TCR sequences. Among the approximately 400 genotyped donors, approximately 81% belonged to the genetic ancestry cluster associated with self-reported Caucasian donors. The study was designed to test whether signatures of past pathogen exposure could be identified by cataloging public T cell receptors. The T cell repertoires of under 700 subjects were profiled by immunosequencing and related to cytomegalovirus serostatus. In addition to the first cohort of 650 to 800 subjects, a separate validation cohort of 120 different subjects was used. To predict cytomegalovirus infection status, the study brought together high-throughput TCR immunosequencing, statistical association of individual TCRs with disease status, and machine learning. A later analysis re-examined previously published TCR beta repertoires from 610 or so donors and added high-resolution HLA genotyping to investigate patterns of TCR occurrence. The later analysis used no new phenotypic data to find candidate immune exposures, relying instead on TCR beta sequences and their occurrence across donors. In an earlier analysis of roughly 580 of the donors, high-throughput TCR beta sequencing was used to judge whether each TCR beta V gene segment behaved as functional or pseudogenic. Donor age, sex, ethnicity and CMV serostatus were compiled alongside the repertoire data. In a later genetic analysis, genome-wide SNP genotypes for about 55% of the roughly 670 donors were used, and that subset was treated as a discovery cohort. Every discovery cohort repertoire had been produced on one sequencing platform. HLA typing included class I and class II loci at four-digit resolution. Typing coverage differed by locus: A, B, C, DRB1 and DQB1 were typed in roughly 620-640 donors, DQA1 in 500 to 550, DPA1 in 600 to 610, and DPB1 in 400 to 480. Several DR-DQ haplotypes were handled as single units for association and clustering because linkage in the cohort was strong. Among 300 to 500 genotyped donors of the cohort, an average of roughly 230,000 unique TCR beta nucleotide sequences was sequenced per donor, of which 15% to 20% were non-productive. The full study reports these points: Because counts were too low, more than 15 rarely observed V segments, including chromosome 9 orphons, were left out of the earlier analysis of approximately 580 of the donors. A total of 150 to 200 TCR beta chains were listed by the study as associated with cytomegalovirus. A later analysis found that most CMV-associated TCR beta chains appeared HLA-restricted, with HLA associations seemingly driven largely by CMV exposure. In a later analysis, around 15,000 TCR beta sequences were associated with specific HLA alleles at a false discovery rate of 0.05. According to the authors, the approach could potentially be generalized to other disease states and immunological phenotypes. In an earlier analysis of approximately 590 of the donors, most TCR beta V segments appeared in productive rearrangements about 90% or about 30% of the time, broadly matching IMGT annotations. Correlated functional status among segregating V segments might be attributable to linkage disequilibrium, but an unknown experimental factor could not be ruled out. Because some donors lacked HLA typing at each locus, the association tests relied only on the typed subset. The classifier was reported to diagnose cytomegalovirus status with high specificity and sensitivity in both the original and validation cohorts. This cohort had only TCR beta chains sequenced, and the lack of alpha or paired-chain data limited which features could be detected. Sequencing depth was assumed to be roughly uniform across donors in the presence/absence analyses, though that assumption may not hold. The sequencing pipeline was judged likely to have produced a cluster of highly shared sequence variants as a technical artifact. According to a later genetic analysis, donors in an Asian-associated ancestry cluster had fewer N-insertions in productive TCRs than the approximately 650-donor mean. A further reported finding was that TCR beta sequences accurately predicted the HLA-A and HLA-B alleles for most subjects in the first cohort. Assigning TCR associations to individual alleles was difficult when HLA alleles, especially DR and DQ, strongly co-occurred. In a later analysis, the rate of TCR association differed among HLA loci, with DRB1 alleles having the most associated TCRs and HLA-C alleles having the fewest. In vitro tests confirmed that a few of the cytomegalovirus-associated TCR beta chains recognize cytomegalovirus antigens. For the cohort, immune exposure information was limited to CMV serostatus. In a later analysis, HLA-associated TCR beta chains were found to be more clonally expanded and to have lower generation probabilities than equally common non-associated chains. In a later genetic analysis, a missense DCLRE1C variant was associated with V-gene and J-gene trimming of TCR beta chains, and the association was replicated in an independent cohort. Across donors, most TCR sequences were observed very rarely, whereas some public TCRs were present in many individuals. A later analysis reported that several top co-occurrence clusters appeared linked to parvovirus B19, influenza, CMV and Epstein-Barr virus. The 87-base-pair reads could not distinguish some IMGT-functional V segments, including TRBV6-2 and TRBV6-3, so those segments were excluded.

The library was produced with the immunoSEQ multiplex PCR assay. A mixture of 60 forward primers for TCR Vbeta segments and 13 reverse primers for TCR Jbeta segments was used in the multiplex PCR. A multiplex PCR assay on genomic DNA amplified the CDR3 region of rearranged TCR beta genes. On the Illumina HiSeq System, the amplified TCR beta libraries were sequenced as 87-base-pair reads. In the paper's pipeline: A later analysis counted 75 million to 100 million unique TCR beta chains across the 666 repertoires, and 9.5 million to 11 million of these chains were shared by at least two donors. Raw reads were error-corrected and collapsed into unique sequences with a nearest-neighbor algorithm that merged closely related sequences to remove PCR and sequencing errors. Alignment of CDR3 sequences to IMGT reference sequences was used to assign V, D and J gene segments. Each retained sequence needed at least a six-nucleotide match to both a V gene segment and a J gene segment. A rearrangement was called productive if the CDR3 had no stop codons and remained in frame with V and J, and every other rearrangement was called non-productive. CDR3 was defined according to IMGT convention as the region running from the second conserved V-encoded cysteine to the conserved J-encoded phenylalanine. The earlier analysis of about 560 of the donors excluded any sequence lacking an unambiguous match to a single V gene segment. An earlier analysis of 587 of the donors classified V segments as functional when productive rearrangements were above 56.7% and as segregating when the standard deviation between donors was above 5%. A statistical classification framework was built to diagnose cytomegalovirus status from the catalog of TCR beta chain sequences. V and J gene assignment, in a later analysis, came from comparing TCR nucleotide sequences with IMGT/GENE-DB human TR gene sequences. A later analysis assigned CDR3 sequences and most-parsimonious VDJ recombination scenarios with the TCRdist pipeline. In a later analysis, every TCR beta chain was defined by the combination of its CDR3 amino acid sequence and its V-gene family, and reads without a unique V-gene family were dropped. A later analysis removed 550 to 650 highly shared, low-generation-probability nucleotide sequences to deal with suspected cross-contamination and a sequencing artifact. In a later analysis, a clonal expansion index was calculated for each public chain from normalized within-repertoire ranks of inferred template counts. In a later analysis, generation probabilities were computed using a VDJ recombination model fitted to out-of-frame rearrangements, and the results were checked against IGoR. A later analysis scored TCR-TCR, TCR-HLA and TCR-CMV co-occurrence with hypergeometric tests, applying a repertoire-size bias correction to TCR pairs. To estimate false discovery rates, a later analysis permuted the HLA or CMV assignments 20 times. A later analysis grouped co-occurring TCRs with DBSCAN, adding TCRdist sequence similarity when clustering within HLA-allele-positive subsets. Co-occurrence clustering excluded repertoires with fewer than 30,000 or more than 120,000 public chains, plus five with anomalous nucleotide sharing. Drawn from immuneACCESS, this table holds only the in-frame rearrangements with V and J called that TCRdb kept. Clones are partly lost; checked studies trace under half to an unresolved V gene and leave the rest unexplained. The V and J calls and clone size come from that table; D and trimming were worked out from the DNA. This sample's records show tens of thousands of clones. More than 3% of the sample rests with the top ten.

The sequencing sample was made of PBMCs. Recombination linked TRBV19 to TRBJ2-2; the central 8 bases match TRBD1. This TCR derives from a woman aged 25 to 45 in good health and CMV-seropositive. Read as DNA, the sequence is TGTGCCAGCCGGGACAGGATGAACACCGGGGAGCTGTTTTTT. Translated, this gives CASRDRMNTGELFF. With all but the CDR3 taken from the reference TRBV19 and TRBJ2-2 genes, the full variable domain is: DGGITQSPKYLFRKEGQNVTLSCEQNLNHDAMYWYRQDPGQGLRLIYYSQIVNDFQKGDIAEGYSVSREKKESFPLTVTSAQKNPTAFYLCASRDRMNTGELFFGEGSRLTVL.